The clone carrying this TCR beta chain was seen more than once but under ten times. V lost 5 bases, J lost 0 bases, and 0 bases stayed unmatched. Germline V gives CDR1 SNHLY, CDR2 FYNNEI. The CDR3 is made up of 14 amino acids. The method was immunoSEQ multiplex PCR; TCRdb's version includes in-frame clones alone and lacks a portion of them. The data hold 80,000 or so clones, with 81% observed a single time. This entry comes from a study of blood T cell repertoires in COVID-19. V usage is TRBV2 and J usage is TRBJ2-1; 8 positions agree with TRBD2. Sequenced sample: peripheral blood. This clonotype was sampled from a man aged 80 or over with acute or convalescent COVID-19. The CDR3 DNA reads TGTGCCAGCAGTAGCGGGAGCTCCTACAATGAGCAGTTCTTC. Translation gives CASSSGSSYNEQFF.